Presented here are 3 T cell receptor beta chains from one specimen sequenced in a study of blood T cell repertoires in COVID-19. Using immunoSEQ multiplex PCR, the repertoire was profiled, and TCRdb retains in-frame clones only, with some absent. The sample lists 210,000 or so clones, roughly nine tenths seen once, with roughly 2.2% in the top ten. Sequenced material: peripheral blood. The source is a woman in her forties or fifties with acute or convalescent COVID-19.

V gene TRBV2 combines with J gene TRBJ2-1; 7 bases agree with TRBD2. V lost 2 bases and J lost 2; bases outside the gene matches: 6. Germline V gene lookup returns CDR1 SNHLY and CDR2 FYNNEI. The CDR3 spans 16 residues. The CDR3 DNA follows: TGTGCCAGCAGTGAATTTGGGGGGGTTACCTACAATGAGCAGTTCTTC. Translation: CASSEFGGVTYNEQFF.

The chain joins TRBV5-1 to TRBJ2-5, with TRBD1 as a possible D gene (5 bases). Germline CDR1 reads SGHRS; CDR2 reads YFSETQ. The CDR3 loop spans 14 amino acids. Trimming removed 5 bases from V and 2 bases from J, with 13 bases in between. In DNA, the CDR3 is TGCGCCAGCAGTCGGACACCCGTTCAAGAGACCCAGTACTTC. Its protein product is CASSRTPVQETQYF.

V and J are TRBV10-3 and TRBJ1-6; 7 nucleotides line up with TRBD1. V shed 7 bases, J shed 8 bases, and the junction held 11 bases outside the gene matches. This CDR3 has 15 amino acids. Germline CDR1 and CDR2: ENHRY and SYGVKD. The CDR3 DNA reads as TGTGCCATCACTGACAGGGTGTCTGGTGATTCACCCCTCCACTTT. Encoded protein: CAITDRVSGDSPLHF.